This TCR beta chain was profiled in a study of T-cell memory formation after mild COVID-19. In regard to this clonotype: Its antigen is unidentified.

The CDR3 covers 14 residues. Germline values: CDR1 SGHNT, CDR2 YYREEE (reference sequence). The germline V and J ends were trimmed by 2 bases and 1 base, with 9 bases remaining between them. Study-wide results and caveats: Nothing showed for sure that second-wave clones peaking on day 37 were SARS-CoV-2 specific. Later expanders leaned toward CD4+, whereas clones contracting from day 15 to 85 were balanced CD4/CD8.

The authors produced TCR alpha and TCR beta cDNA libraries with sample barcodes and UMIs by 5'RACE using constant-segment primers. In TCRdb, the 5' RACE reads were re-called with MiXCR into one record per CDR3 protein. The profile shows 200,000 to 250,000 distinct CDR3 sequences, 7.5% to 10% of them singletons. This clonotype was sampled from a man between 18 and 35 years old who had mild COVID-19 (a few samples of this study predate the infection). Cell type and time point are not known. V usage is TRBV5-4 and J usage is TRBJ1-1; D gene unclear. Specimen: PBMCs or a T cell subset sorted from them (not recorded which). CDR3 nucleotide sequence: TGTGCCAGCAGCTTACCGGGAGGGAACACTGAAGCTTTCTTT. Translated, it gives CASSLPGGNTEAFF. Full variable domain (outside the CDR3, taken from reference TRBV5-4 and TRBJ1-1): ETGVTQSPTHLIKTRGQQVTLRCSSQSGHNTVSWYQQALGQGPQFIFQYYREEENGRGNFPPRFSGLQFPNYSSELNVNALELDDSALYLCASSLPGGNTEAFFGQGTRLTVV.